The sequence of this T cell receptor beta chain was determined in a study of CD8+ T cells in alopecia areata. The CDR3 length is 14 residues. V lost 0 bases and J 5 bases, leaving 10 bases between the germline ends. Germline assignment: CDR1 SGDLS and CDR2 YYNGEE. cDNA prepared by RNA extraction and subsequent reverse transcription served as the template for sequencing. Produced via immunoSEQ multiplex PCR; TCRdb's table is partial and in-frame only. The sample lists 130,000 to 150,000 clones, over 80% seen once, with around 15% in the top ten. V gene TRBV9 combines with J gene TRBJ2-3; D ambiguous. This TCR was sampled from a human donor with alopecia areata. Sequencing used CD8+ T cells sorted from blood, obtained at week 0. The CDR3, as DNA: TGTGCCAGCAGCGTAGGGACCGCTCGAGATACGCAGTATTTT. This codes for CASSVGTARDTQYF.